What follows is one T cell receptor (beta chain) and its context. What it binds is unknown. The data belong to a study of cytomegalovirus exposure and HLA in healthy donors. Turning to the study itself: Ancestry clustering placed 81% of around 400 genotyped donors in the Caucasian-associated cluster.

Study conclusions and caveats: Productive status was seen about 87% or about 30% of the time for most TCR beta V segments in an earlier analysis. A later analysis reportedly found that, within productive TCRs, an Asian-associated ancestry cluster had fewer N-insertions than the mean observed across the approximately 700 donors.

Germline CDR1 is MNHEY and CDR2 is SVGAGI. V gave up 3 bases and J gave up 5 bases; unmatched junction bases: 8. This CDR3 spans 15 amino acids. Use of 60 Vbeta and 13 Jbeta primers characterized the PCR. Produced via immunoSEQ multiplex PCR; TCRdb's table is partial and in-frame only. The data show 160,000 or so clones, approximately 76% seen once. Each of the donors was a healthy bone marrow donor. The sequencing input was PBMCs. This chain uses TRBV6-5 with TRBJ2-5; 8 nucleotides agree with TRBD2. The sequence was obtained from a man aged 60 to 75 in good health and CMV-seronegative. DNA of the CDR3: TGTGCCAGCAGTTATCGAGGACTAGCTTCGGAGACCCAGTACTTC. It codes for CASSYRGLASETQYF.